This note documents a single TCR beta chain sequence. CDR1 SEHNR and CDR2 FQNEAQ come from the germline V gene (reference sequence). The CDR3 is 15 residues long. With 3 bases removed from V and 3 bases from J, the gap between germline ends came to 14 bases. This sample is drawn from a study of technical replicates of blood from a few donors. Assay: immunoSEQ multiplex PCR; the TCRdb copy retains only in-frame clones and omits some. The table includes about 50,000 clones, roughly 95% detected once. The V and J genes are TRBV7-9 and TRBJ1-1, with no clear D. This TCR derives from a human donor in good health. Specimen: T cells isolated from PBMCs. The CDR3 protein is CASSFLNSRDTEAFF. DNA of the CDR3: TGTGCCAGCAGCTTTCTCAATTCTCGGGACACTGAAGCTTTCTTT.